The 23 T cell receptor beta chains below were found in one sample sequenced in a study of blood T cell repertoires in COVID-19 (dated by TCRdb to about 2020). Receptors were amplified or captured by the immunoSEQ multiplex PCR assay. Not all clones reach the TCRdb copy of this immuneACCESS table, which keeps in-frame sequences only. Checked studies attribute under half of the gap to unresolved V genes and leave the rest unexplained. Counted in this sample were more than 85,000 clones; approximately 81% of them appeared once. Of the sample, around 4.1% is held by the ten largest clones. Sample: peripheral blood. The receptors were gathered from a man in his sixties with acute or convalescent COVID-19.

DNA of the CDR3: TGTGCCTGGAGTTTACTAGCGAATGAGCAGTTCTTC. Its translation is CAWSLLANEQFF. This chain uses TRBV30 with TRBJ2-1; 7 bases are a match to TRBD2. The V gene end was trimmed by 2 bases and the J gene end by 7 bases; junction bases not matched to a gene: 2. The CDR3 is 12 amino acids. The V gene's germline CDR1 is GTSNPN and CDR2 SVGIG (reference sequence). The full variable domain, completed using reference TRBV30 and TRBJ2-1, is SQTIHQWPATLVQPVGSPLSLECTVEGTSNPNLYWYRQAAGRGLQLLFYSVGIGQISSEVPQNLSASRPQDRQFILSSKKLLLSDSGFYLCAWSLLANEQFFGPGTRLTVL.

The V call is TRBV15, the J call TRBJ1-4; 7 bases align to TRBD1. J lost 3 bases, V lost 0 bases, and 1 base had no gene match. The CDR3 has 15 amino acids. Germline CDR1 reads LNHNV; CDR2 reads YYDKDF (reference sequence). The CDR3, as DNA: TGTGCCACCAGCAGAGAAAGGGGGCCTAATGAAAAACTGTTTTTT. It yields the protein CATSRERGPNEKLFF.

The chain has TRBV2 and TRBJ2-1, with 13 bases lining up with TRBD2. This CDR3 has 19 residues. CDR1 SNHLY and CDR2 FYNNEI come from the germline V gene. The trim removed 8 bases at V and 8 bases at J, leaving 21 bases unmatched. CDR3 nucleotides: TGTGCCAGCCTAGGGACGGGAGGACTAGCGGGAGAAAAAAGGCATGAGCAGTTCTTC. Protein product: CASLGTGGLAGEKRHEQFF.

V gene TRBV21-1 combines with J gene TRBJ2-2; the D call in the table, TRBD2, was not verified against the DNA. TRBV21-1 has pseudogene status. CDR3 length: 20 residues. This CDR3 is CASSTWESRRAGGLGGELFF. CDR3 coding DNA: TGTGCCAGCAGCACGTGGGAAAGCCGGAGAGCGGGGGGGCTAGGCGGGGAGCTGTTTTTT.

The chain employs TRBV5-4 and TRBJ2-1, with TRBD1 matching 7 bases. V lost 4 bases to trimming and J lost 5 bases; unmatched junction nucleotides: 9. The CDR3 is 15 residues long. Germline-derived CDR1 and CDR2 are SGHNT and YYREEE (reference sequence). The CDR3: CASSLPGQLDNEQFF. CDR3 in DNA: TGTGCCAGCAGCCTTCCGGGACAGCTTGACAATGAGCAGTTCTTC.

The V and J genes are TRBV30 and TRBJ1-1, with a weak D call TRBD1 (5 bases). CDR3 length equals 13 residues. Between the trimmed V and J ends, which lost 5 bases and 1 base, there was a span of 11 bases. Per the germline V gene, CDR1 is GTSNPN and CDR2 is SVGIG (reference sequence). Here the CDR3 reads CAWPGRGNTEAFF. The CDR3 DNA is TGTGCCTGGCCAGGGAGGGGGAACACTGAAGCTTTCTTT.

The CDR3 here is CSAGTVYTGELFF. The CDR3 DNA sequence: TGCAGCGCAGGGACAGTATACACCGGGGAGCTGTTTTTT. The chain uses TRBV29-1 and TRBJ2-2; 7 bases line up with TRBD1. The CDR3 totals 13 residues. V lost 7 bases to trimming and J lost 3 bases; unmatched junction nucleotides: 5. Germline V gene data show CDR1 as SQVTM and CDR2 as ANQGSEA.

The chain employs TRBV30 and TRBJ1-1; 9 positions match TRBD1. CDR1 GTSNPN and CDR2 SVGIG come from the germline V gene (reference sequence). V was clipped by 2 bases and J by 11 bases; unmatched bases: 6. CDR3 length: 12 amino acids. The CDR3 reads CAWSTGGLIAFF. The CDR3 DNA follows: TGTGCCTGGAGTACAGGGGGCTTAATTGCTTTCTTT.

Written as DNA, the CDR3 is TGTGCCAGCAGTGAACCTCCCGGGGGAGGGAAGGGCAATGAGCAGTTCTTC. Translated: CASSEPPGGGKGNEQFF. The chain carries TRBV6-1 and TRBJ2-1, with TRBD2 matching over 7 bases. Germline V gene lookup returns CDR1 MNHNS and CDR2 SASEGT. The CDR3 runs 17 residues. Losses at the gene ends were 2 bases for V and 6 bases for J; bases not matched to a gene: 13.

The chain links TRBV24-1 to TRBJ2-3; 7 nucleotides align to TRBD2. The CDR3 extends over 15 amino acids. V shed 7 bases, J shed 7 bases, and the junction held 13 bases outside the gene matches. From germline, CDR1 is KGHDR and CDR2 SFDVKD. As DNA, the CDR3 is TGTGCCACCAGGGCCGGGACTACGGGACTCTATACGCAGTATTTT. Its translation is CATRAGTTGLYTQYF.

The chain couples TRBV7-9 to TRBJ1-3, with TRBD1 matching 7 bases. This CDR3 is 14 amino acids long. The germline CDR1 and CDR2 sequences are SEHNR and FQNEAQ (reference sequence). Unmatched junction bases numbered 4, after V lost 6 bases and J lost 2 bases. The CDR3, as DNA: TGTGCCAGCAGAGACGACAGGGCTGGAAACACCATATATTTT. This sequence encodes CASRDDRAGNTIYF.

V is TRBV19 and J is TRBJ1-6, with D tentatively TRBD1 (5 bases). Germline lookup yields CDR1 LNHDA and CDR2 SQIVND (reference sequence). The CDR3 extends over 15 amino acids. V dropped 5 bases and J dropped 9 bases, with 17 bases sitting between them. The CDR3 is CASSSRGRGGSPLHF. CDR3 nucleotide sequence: TGTGCCAGTAGTTCCCGAGGTAGGGGCGGTTCACCCCTCCACTTT.

J is TRBJ2-7 and V is TRBV5-8, with 7 bases lining up with TRBD1. V gave up 4 bases and J gave up 2 bases; unmatched junction bases: 9. CDR1 and CDR2 (germline): SGHTS, YDEGEE. CDR3 length equals 15 residues. CDR3 amino acids: CASSPTGNFPYEQYF. For the CDR3, the DNA is TGTGCCAGCAGCCCGACAGGGAATTTTCCCTACGAGCAGTACTTC.

This chain uses TRBV6-5 with TRBJ1-2, with a weak D call TRBD1 (6 bases). Per germline, CDR1 MNHEY and CDR2 SVGAGI. V was clipped by 5 bases and J by 4 bases, with 14 bases between them. The CDR3 is 14 amino acids. The CDR3 DNA follows: TGTGCCAGCAGTCGGGACACCTCACCCTATGGCTACACCTTC. Amino acids: CASSRDTSPYGYTF.

The rearrangement uses TRBV19 and TRBJ1-5; TRBD1 matches at 9 bases. The V gene's germline CDR1 is LNHDA and CDR2 SQIVND (reference sequence). This CDR3 region has 16 residues. V trimming: 4 bases; J trimming: 4 bases; junction bases outside the gene matches: 8. Here the CDR3 DNA reads TGTGCCAGTAGTAGGGAGGGACAGGGCGGGAATCAGCCCCAGCATTTT. Translation gives CASSREGQGGNQPQHF.

The J gene is TRBJ2-3, the V gene TRBV5-6; the D gene is possibly TRBD2 (5 bases). Trimming cost V 1 base and J 5 bases, with 11 bases left between them. CDR3 length equals 14 residues. Germline CDR1 SGHDT, CDR2 YYEEEE. The CDR3 reads CASSLKDLEDTQYF. DNA of the CDR3: TGTGCCAGCAGCTTGAAGGACTTAGAAGATACGCAGTATTTT.

CDR3 coding DNA: TGTGCCAGCAGCTTATCTGGGCCCCTCAACTATGGCTACACCTTC. This codes for CASSLSGPLNYGYTF. The V and J genes are TRBV7-8 and TRBJ1-2; no definite D call. From germline, CDR1 is SGHVS and CDR2 FQNEAQ. V gave up 2 bases and J gave up 2 bases, with 12 bases separating them. CDR3 size: 15 residues.

This chain joins TRBV27 and TRBJ1-4; 9 bases are a match to TRBD1. The V gene end was trimmed by 4 bases and the J gene end by 8 bases; junction bases not matched to a gene: 14. CDR1 is MNHEY, CDR2 SMNVEV, per germline (reference sequence). The CDR3 is made up of 17 amino acids. This CDR3 reads CASSSPGTGLGNEKLFF. CDR3 nucleotides: TGTGCCAGCAGTTCTCCCGGGACAGGGTTGGGTAACGAAAAACTGTTTTTT.

The chain has TRBV10-1 and TRBJ2-3; 9 bases are shared with TRBD1. The ends lost 6 bases at V and 2 bases at J; junction bases unmatched: 6. The CDR3 length is 15 residues. Germline V gives CDR1 WNHNN, CDR2 SYGVQD (reference sequence). The CDR3 coding sequence is TGCGCCAGCAGCGAGGGACAGGGTTCCACAGATACGCAGTATTTT. Translating gives CASSEGQGSTDTQYF.

Concerning this clone: Different DNA sequences within this sample yield the same CDR3. The chain's CDR3 is CASSYRGADTQYF. The CDR3, as DNA: TGTGCCAGCAGTTACCGGGGGGCAGATACGCAGTATTTT. V gene TRBV6-5 combines with J gene TRBJ2-3; 7 bases fit TRBD2. This CDR3 has 13 amino acids. J lost 4 bases, V lost 2 bases, and 0 bases had no gene match. Germline lookup yields CDR1 MNHEY and CDR2 SVGAGI.

The rearrangement links TRBV5-6 to TRBJ1-5; D may be TRBD1 (5 bases). Per germline, CDR1 SGHDT and CDR2 YYEEEE. Trimming removed 0 bases from V and 4 bases from J, with 14 bases in between. The CDR3 has 16 amino acids. CDR3: CASSLGAGLENQPQHF. The CDR3 nucleotides read TGTGCCAGCAGCTTGGGTGCAGGGTTGGAGAATCAGCCCCAGCATTTT.

This chain joins TRBV9 and TRBJ2-5; 7 bases are shared with TRBD2. The CDR3 covers 16 residues. With 0 bases clipped from V and 5 bases from J, the junction kept 10 bases outside the gene matches. Per germline, CDR1 SGDLS and CDR2 YYNGEE. The CDR3 region is CASSVARTGGSETQYF. CDR3 sequence (DNA): TGTGCCAGCAGCGTAGCCAGGACGGGAGGCTCGGAGACCCAGTACTTC.

The chain carries TRBV7-9 and TRBJ1-1, with D hard to call. The CDR3 has 14 residues. Germline-derived CDR1 and CDR2 are SEHNR and FQNEAQ (reference sequence). Between the trimmed V and J ends, which lost 3 bases and 1 base, there was a span of 9 bases. CDR3 sequence: CASSLGMGNTEAFF. The CDR3 nucleotides read TGTGCCAGCAGCTTGGGCATGGGGAACACTGAAGCTTTCTTT.